A single sample is the source of the 13 T cell receptor beta chains below, sequenced in a study of Graves' ophthalmopathy and Graves' hyperthyroidism. Amplification of TCR beta CDR3 regions used RNA transcripts. HTBI primers primed a first-round RT-PCR, and a second-round multiplex PCR followed. Using its own MiXCR run on the multiplex PCR reads, TCRdb lists one record per CDR3 protein. The sample carries more than 1,000,000 distinct CDR3 sequences, about 36% recorded once. Sequencing was carried out using peripheral blood or thyroid tissue (not recorded which). The source is an adult man with Graves' hyperthyroidism.

V is TRBV28 and J is TRBJ2-7; 9 positions agree with TRBD2. Germline CDR1 reads MDHEN; CDR2 reads SYDVKM. The CDR3 is 13 amino acids. The ends lost 7 bases at V and 5 bases at J; junction bases unmatched: 6. The CDR3 DNA follows: TGTGCCAGCATACGCGGGAGGGGTAACGAGCAGTACTTC. This codes for CASIRGRGNEQYF.

At least ten counts were recorded for this clonotype. The chain joins TRBV10-3 to TRBJ2-2; the D gene is possibly TRBD2 (5 bases). Germline CDR1 is ENHRY and CDR2 is SYGVKD. The V and J ends lost 7 bases and 7 bases respectively, with 13 bases between them. This CDR3 has 13 amino acids. This CDR3 reads CAITKDSGGELFF. Written as DNA, the CDR3 is TGTGCCATCACTAAGGACTCCGGCGGGGAGCTGTTTTTT.

A word on this clonotype: This is likely a read error, given that the CDR3 carries no conserved phenylalanine or tryptophan at its end. This chain connects TRBV10-3 to TRBJ2-7; D possibly uses TRBD1 or TRBD2 (5 bases each). The CDR3 loop spans 15 amino acids. Per germline, CDR1 ENHRY and CDR2 SYGVKD. V lost 6 bases and J 2 bases, leaving 17 bases between the germline ends. Written as DNA, the CDR3 is TGTGCCATCAGGGGACCGGGTGAGGGCACCTACGAGCAGTACTCC. The encoded protein is CAIRGPGEGTYEQYS.

There are a few counts of this clonotype. One junction end disagrees with the germline gene, perhaps due to a read error. The gene calls are TRBV4-1 and TRBJ1-2, with 12 bases aligning to TRBD1. The length of the CDR3 is 18 residues. Looked up from germline, CDR1 is MGHRA and CDR2 is YSYEKL. CDR3 loop: CASSQDPGTGGLIYDYTF. CDR3 in DNA: TGCGCCAGCAGCCAAGACCCCGGGACAGGGGGCCTTATCTATGACTACACCTTC.

As regards this clonotype: The junction and the germline gene differ at one end; a read error may be behind it. The V call is TRBV19, the J call TRBJ1-1; a weak D match, TRBD1 (5 bases). The germline V gene has CDR1 LNHDA and CDR2 SQIVND (reference sequence). This CDR3 comprises 14 residues. CDR3 sequence: CASSIDGLDTEAFF. As DNA, the CDR3 is TGTGCCAGTAGTATCGACGGCTTGGACACTGAGGCTTTCTTT.

A note on this clonotype: This clone may be a read error of a much larger clone one base away. This chain links TRBV7-2 with TRBJ1-5; a weak D match, TRBD1 (6 bases). Germline assignment: CDR1 SGHTA and CDR2 FQGNSA. The CDR3 length is 16 residues. In DNA form, the CDR3 reads TGTGCCGGCAGCACCGGGGCCCCAGGGGCTAATCAGCCCCAGCATTTT. It encodes CAGSTGAPGANQPQHF.

This clonotype was counted a few times. The rearrangement uses TRBV7-9 and TRBJ1-1; no reliable D call. The CDR3 sequence is 14 residues long. Germline assignment: CDR1 SEHNR and CDR2 FQNEAQ (reference sequence). V gave up 5 bases and J gave up 4 bases, with 14 bases separating them. CDR3 sequence reads: CASSPGRLGTEAFF. The CDR3, as DNA: TGTGCCAGCAGCCCCGGGCGGCTGGGCACTGAAGCTTTCTTT.

This clonotype showed up just a few times. V usage is TRBV7-8 and J usage is TRBJ1-5, with D possibly being TRBD1 (6 bases). The germline V and J ends were trimmed by 0 bases and 0 bases, with 9 bases remaining between them. This CDR3 contains 16 residues. Germline assignment: CDR1 SGHVS and CDR2 FQNEAQ. The CDR3 spells CASSLAGTFSNQPQHF. The CDR3 nucleotides are TGTGCCAGCAGCTTAGCGGGGACATTTAGCAATCAGCCCCAGCATTTT.

Ten or more counts support this clonotype. The V call is TRBV29-1, the J call TRBJ1-1; weak D call: TRBD1 (5 bases). The CDR3 has 15 residues. Trimming removed 5 bases at V and 0 bases at J, with 16 bases between. CDR1 is SQVTM and CDR2 is ANQGSEA in the germline V gene. Written as DNA, the CDR3 is TGCAGCGTTAACCCGGGGGGAGGGGTGAACACTGAAGCTTTCTTT. It yields the protein CSVNPGGGVNTEAFF.

Comments on this clonotype: An end of the junction does not agree with germline; a read error may underlie this. The rearrangement uses TRBV7-8 and TRBJ2-7, with D unresolved. CDR1 is SGHVS and CDR2 is FQNEAQ in the germline V gene. The CDR3 extends over 13 amino acids. CDR3 region: CASSKANSYKQYF. The CDR3 bases are TGTGCCAGCAGCAAGGCAAATTCCTACAAGCAGTACTTC.

A word on this clonotype: Because the CDR3's place on the DNA is in doubt, the DNA is left out and the CDR3 is given as listed by TCRdb. This sequence joins TRBV20-1 and TRBJ2-2; TRBD1 is taken as the D call from the table, unchecked against the DNA. CDR1 is DFQATT, CDR2 SNEGSKA, per germline (reference sequence). Counting both end residues, the CDR3 totals 13 amino acids. The CDR3 reads CSARWGVTGSCFF.

This clonotype appeared a single time. CDR3 in amino acids: CATSRVNEQFF. CDR3 coding DNA: TGTGCCACCAGCAGAGTCAATGAGCAGTTCTTC. This rearrangement joins TRBV15 to TRBJ2-5; D gene uncertain. The DNA end lines up better with TRBJ2-1; the J call may be wrong. In germline, CDR1 is LNHNV, CDR2 YYDKDF (reference sequence). CDR3 length: 11 amino acids.

This sequence joins TRBV19 and TRBJ1-1; D call uncertain. The V end was cut by 9 bases, the J end by 1 base, with 18 bases between. CDR3 length: 15 amino acids. The germline V gene encodes CDR1 LNHDA and CDR2 SQIVND (reference sequence). CDR3 DNA: TGTGCCAGCCAGACAAATTACCGGGAGAACACTGAAGCTTTCTTT. Encoded protein: CASQTNYRENTEAFF.